The 14 T cell receptor beta chains in this list originate from one sample, sequenced in a study of blood T cell repertoires in COVID-19. Sequencing used immunoSEQ multiplex PCR; TCRdb keeps in-frame clones, though not all of them. Among more than 200,000 clones listed, more than 75% were seen once. Sequenced material: peripheral blood. These receptors came from an elderly man with acute or convalescent COVID-19.

V usage is TRBV9 and J usage is TRBJ2-1; 12 bases agree with TRBD2. Germline V gene sequence: CDR1 SGDLS, CDR2 YYNGEE. This CDR3 is built from 17 residues. Unmatched junction bases numbered 14, after V lost 4 bases and J lost 9 bases. This chain's CDR3 is CASSPGLAGHSGGEQFF. The CDR3 DNA follows: TGTGCCAGCAGCCCTGGACTAGCGGGGCACAGCGGGGGTGAGCAGTTCTTC.

The V call is TRBV28, the J call TRBJ2-7, with D possibly matching TRBD1 (5 bases). Germline V lookup: CDR1 MDHEN, CDR2 SYDVKM. Trimming stripped 1 base from V and 2 bases from J, with 9 bases between. This CDR3 comprises 14 residues. The CDR3: CASSLSGRAYEQYV. Here the CDR3 DNA reads TGTGCCAGCAGTTTATCCGGCAGGGCCTACGAGCAGTACGTC.

In its sample, this clone was seen once. DNA of the CDR3: TGTGCCAGCAGCTTGTCCGGCGGAGCCGGCAATGAGCAGTTCTTC. Its translation is CASSLSGGAGNEQFF. This chain joins TRBV7-2 and TRBJ2-1; no clear D. Looked up from germline, CDR1 is SGHTA and CDR2 is FQGNSA. The CDR3 covers 15 residues. V was cut by 3 bases and J by 6 bases, with 15 bases left in between.

This chain connects TRBV6-2 or TRBV6-3 to TRBJ2-7; 7 bases align to TRBD2. Germline values: CDR1 MNHEY, CDR2 SVGEGT. After removal of 6 bases from V and 2 bases from J, the junction contained 10 bases not matched to a gene. The CDR3 totals 15 residues. The DNA for the CDR3 is TGTGCCAGCAGCGACGGGGACTACGGAGCCTACGAGCAGTACGTC. Amino acids: CASSDGDYGAYEQYV.

The V gene is TRBV13, the J gene TRBJ2-1; the match to TRBD2 covers 7 bases. Trimming removed 0 bases from V and 2 bases from J; junction bases left unmatched: 10. Germline CDR1 and CDR2: PRHDT and FYEKMQ (reference sequence). The CDR3 loop spans 18 amino acids. The CDR3 DNA sequence: TGTGCCAGCAGCTTAGGCCTAACGAATGGACTAGCCTACAATGAGCAGTTCTTC. Translated, it gives CASSLGLTNGLAYNEQFF.

This CDR3 reads CASSQSGLHEQYV. In DNA, the CDR3 is TGCGCCAGCAGTCAATCCGGACTCCACGAGCAGTACGTC. The chain uses TRBV23-1 and TRBJ2-7; a weak D match, TRBD2 (5 bases). TRBV23-1 is flagged as an ORF with uncertain function. Trimming pared 0 bases from V and 5 bases from J, leaving 8 bases between. This CDR3 region has 13 residues.

J is TRBJ1-2 and V is TRBV24-1; the match to TRBD1 covers 8 bases. Germline V gene lookup returns CDR1 KGHDR and CDR2 SFDVKD. V shed 4 bases and J 8 bases; nucleotides not matched to a gene: 5. This CDR3 is 13 amino acids long. The CDR3 sequence: CATSEPTGEGYTF. DNA for the CDR3: TGTGCCACCAGTGAACCGACAGGGGAAGGCTACACCTTC.

The rearrangement links TRBV6-2 or TRBV6-3 to TRBJ1-4, with D unclear. Germline loops: CDR1 MNHEY, CDR2 SVGEGT. The CDR3 consists of 14 residues. Trimming stripped 1 base from V and 6 bases from J, with 9 bases between. The CDR3 protein is CASSYFSSDEKLFF. CDR3 in DNA: TGTGCCAGCAGTTACTTCTCCAGTGATGAAAAACTGTTTTTT.

The chain is built from TRBV11-2 and TRBJ2-3; 13 bases are shared with TRBD2. The germline V gene has CDR1 SGHAT and CDR2 FQNNGV. The CDR3 contains 16 residues. With 3 bases clipped from V and 4 bases from J, the junction kept 4 bases outside the gene matches. CDR3 amino acids: CASSFYGLAGADTQYF. As DNA, the CDR3 is TGTGCCAGCAGCTTCTACGGACTAGCGGGAGCAGATACGCAGTATTTT.

V is TRBV7-2 and J is TRBJ2-1, with D tentatively TRBD2 (6 bases). The CDR3 has 15 amino acids. CDR1 and CDR2 (germline): SGHTA, FQGNSA. The V and J ends lost 5 bases and 2 bases respectively, with 13 bases between them. The CDR3 sequence: CASSNSGATYNEQFF. The CDR3 DNA follows: TGTGCCAGCAGCAATAGCGGAGCAACCTACAATGAGCAGTTCTTC.

A few counts support this clone. The chain links TRBV27 to TRBJ2-7; 9 nucleotides match TRBD1. This CDR3 is built from 16 residues. Germline CDR1 and CDR2: MNHEY and SMNVEV (reference sequence). V dropped 7 bases and J dropped 3; count of bases not matched to a gene: 13. In DNA form, the CDR3 reads TGTGCCAGCAAGGGGATTTTCCGGGACAGGGACTACGAGCAGTACTTC. Its protein is CASKGIFRDRDYEQYF.

V and J are TRBV28 and TRBJ1-6; perhaps TRBD1 as D (5 bases). The CDR3 is 15 residues long. Germline V gene data show CDR1 as MDHEN and CDR2 as SYDVKM. V was pared by 5 bases and J by 8 bases, with 16 bases between. The CDR3 sequence is CASSPGGGGDSPLHF. As DNA, the CDR3 is TGTGCCAGCAGTCCCGGTGGGGGGGGAGATTCACCCCTCCACTTT.

V usage is TRBV7-2 and J usage is TRBJ2-7; no definite D call. This CDR3 is 13 amino acids long. V was clipped by 0 bases and J by 3 bases, with 6 bases between them. Looked up from germline, CDR1 is SGHTA and CDR2 is FQGNSA. In nucleotides, the CDR3 is TGTGCCAGCAGCTTAGCCCAGTTCTACGAGCAGTACTTC. Its translation: CASSLAQFYEQYF.

The rearrangement joins TRBV28 to TRBJ1-6; TRBD1 agrees at 10 bases. The CDR3 sequence is 16 residues long. Unmatched junction bases numbered 8, after V lost 2 bases and J lost 10 bases. CDR1 is MDHEN, CDR2 SYDVKM, per germline. The DNA of the CDR3 is TGTGCCAGCAGTTTAGACAGGGGGCAAGGAAACTCACCCCTCCACTTT. It specifies CASSLDRGQGNSPLHF.